This T cell receptor beta chain was obtained from a study of blood T cell repertoires in COVID-19 (dated by TCRdb to 2020 to 2022). For the study in its entirety: The collaborator samples originated in the United States, Italy and Spain and spanned the acute and convalescent phases of COVID-19. The material from the prospective study consisted of cDNA or gDNA derived from T cells, B-cell-depleted T cells, or PBMCs. Subjects who had been exposed to COVID-19, were actively infected with it, or had recovered from it provided the deeply sampled blood TCRbeta repertoires that made up the dataset. The repertoires were released in a freely available public database meant as a resource for research on the immune response to SARS-CoV-2. Samples were obtained from the ongoing ImmuneRACE study (first 160 participants) and from 1,200 or so subjects provided by 6 global collaborators. The sample metadata nearly always contained a de-identified subject ID, COVID-19 status, age in years and sex. Where available, HLA class I and class II types were taken from metadata supplied by the sample provider and were not determined by assay-based typing.

A distance of 12 bases separates the germline ends of V and J, which lose 6 bases and 0 bases respectively. Spanning cysteine to phenylalanine, the CDR3 consists of 15 amino acids. Only the CDR3 DNA is retained, 45 bases long and in frame from the first base. CDR1 MRHNA and CDR2 SNTAGT were looked up in the germline V gene. What the authors observed across the whole study: Clinical and demographic metadata were provided uncurated, with the amount varying by source and participant.

TCRbeta CDR3 regions were amplified from genomic DNA using the immunoSEQ Assay, a bias-controlled multiplex PCR. Under the source paper's analysis protocol: The number of nucleated cells in each sample was estimated by amplification of reference gene primers within the assay. To quantify the absolute abundance of each unique TCRbeta CDR3 rearrangement, sequence reads were collapsed and filtered. For each sample, productive Simpson clonality was calculated as the square root of Simpson's diversity index over productive rearrangements. TCRdb provides this immuneACCESS table in a form limited to in-frame rearrangements. Some clones are lacking; in checked studies, under half of them reflect an unresolved V gene, and why the rest are absent is not known. V and J calls and clone size are given by that table; D and trimming were obtained from the DNA. The sample data list fewer than 110,000 clones, and more than 75% of these were observed just once. The top ten constitute 12% of the sample.

This clone has only one observation. Its recognized antigen is unknown. Nothing much larger sits one base from this clone, and base qualities are not available. Collaborating institutions collected whole blood in K2EDTA tubes following their own protocols. For TCRbeta analysis, collaborator samples were shipped as frozen whole blood, as isolated PBMCs, or as DNA extracted from either sample type. This chain joins TRBV6-4 to TRBJ2-1, with no reliable assignment of the D segment. The sample comprised peripheral blood. The receptor was derived from a human donor in a cohort sampled during active COVID-19. In nucleotide form, the sequence is TGTGCCAGCAGAATAACACGGAGCTCCTACAATGAGCAGTTCTTC. Translated, this gives CASRITRSSYNEQFF.